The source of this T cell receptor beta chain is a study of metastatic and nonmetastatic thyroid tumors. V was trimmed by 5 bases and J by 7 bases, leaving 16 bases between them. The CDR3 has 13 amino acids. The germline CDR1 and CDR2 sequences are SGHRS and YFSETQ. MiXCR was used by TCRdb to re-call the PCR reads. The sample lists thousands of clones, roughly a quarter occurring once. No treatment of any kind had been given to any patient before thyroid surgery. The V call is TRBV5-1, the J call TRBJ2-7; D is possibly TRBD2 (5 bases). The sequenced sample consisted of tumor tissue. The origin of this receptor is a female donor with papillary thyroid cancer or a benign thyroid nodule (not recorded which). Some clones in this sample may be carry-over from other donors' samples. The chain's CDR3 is CASSWSPTGEQYF. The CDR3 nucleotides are TGCGCCAGCAGTTGGTCCCCCACGGGGGAGCAGTACTTC.